This entry describes one T cell receptor (beta chain). The record originates from a study of cytomegalovirus exposure and HLA in healthy donors. The PCR was carried out with 60 Vbeta primers and 13 Jbeta primers. TCRdb's copy holds only in-frame clones and misses some; the assay was immunoSEQ multiplex PCR. This table has approximately 170,000 clones, approximately 71% appearing once. There are 16 residues in the CDR3. Between the trimmed V and J ends, which lost 0 bases and 1 base, there was a span of 12 bases. CDR1 SGHTA and CDR2 FQGTGA come from the germline V gene. The chain combines TRBV7-3 with TRBJ2-5; D remains unclear. Sequenced input: PBMCs. The source is a woman aged 18 to 35 in good health and CMV-seropositive. This chain's CDR3 is CASSLTSMIVQETQYF. In DNA, the CDR3 is TGTGCCAGCAGCTTAACGTCCATGATAGTCCAAGAGACCCAGTACTTC.